This TCR beta chain was documented in a study of T-cell reconstitution after alpha-beta-depleted transplantation in children. Notes on this clonotype: Its antigen is as yet unknown.

General study points: Expanded graft clones numbering several hundred reportedly gave rise to alpha-beta T cells about two months after transplant.

Preparing the TCRbeta library involved the use of unique molecular identifiers. TCRdb called the PCR reads again in MiXCR, with one record for every CDR3 protein. Of 55,000 to 70,000 distinct CDR3 sequences in the sample, roughly 11% were seen once. Germline values: CDR1 ENHRY, CDR2 SYGVKD. V shed 3 bases and J 7 bases; nucleotides not matched to a gene: 7. The length of the CDR3 is 14 residues. The V gene is TRBV10-3, the J gene TRBJ1-2; 8 bases are a match to TRBD1. The clonotype was recovered from a boy between 10 and 17 years old with acute myeloid leukemia, due to receive a stem cell transplant. The sequencing used PBMCs, collected before TCRalphabeta/CD19-depleted stem cell transplant. CDR3 amino acids: CAISESQGASGYTF. CDR3 in DNA: TGTGCCATCAGTGAAAGCCAGGGGGCCAGTGGCTACACCTTC.